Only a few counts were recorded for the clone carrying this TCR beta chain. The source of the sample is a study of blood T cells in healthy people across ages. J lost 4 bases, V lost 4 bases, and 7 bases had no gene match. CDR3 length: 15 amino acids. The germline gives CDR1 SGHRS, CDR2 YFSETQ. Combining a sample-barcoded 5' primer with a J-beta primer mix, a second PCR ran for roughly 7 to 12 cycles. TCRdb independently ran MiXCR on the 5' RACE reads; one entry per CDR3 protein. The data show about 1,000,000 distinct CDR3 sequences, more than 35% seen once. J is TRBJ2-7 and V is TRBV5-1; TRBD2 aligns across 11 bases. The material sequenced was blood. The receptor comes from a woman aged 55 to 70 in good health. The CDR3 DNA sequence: TGCGCCAGCAGCCAGGGACTAGCGGTCCTTTACGAGCAGTACTTC. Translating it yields CASSQGLAVLYEQYF.